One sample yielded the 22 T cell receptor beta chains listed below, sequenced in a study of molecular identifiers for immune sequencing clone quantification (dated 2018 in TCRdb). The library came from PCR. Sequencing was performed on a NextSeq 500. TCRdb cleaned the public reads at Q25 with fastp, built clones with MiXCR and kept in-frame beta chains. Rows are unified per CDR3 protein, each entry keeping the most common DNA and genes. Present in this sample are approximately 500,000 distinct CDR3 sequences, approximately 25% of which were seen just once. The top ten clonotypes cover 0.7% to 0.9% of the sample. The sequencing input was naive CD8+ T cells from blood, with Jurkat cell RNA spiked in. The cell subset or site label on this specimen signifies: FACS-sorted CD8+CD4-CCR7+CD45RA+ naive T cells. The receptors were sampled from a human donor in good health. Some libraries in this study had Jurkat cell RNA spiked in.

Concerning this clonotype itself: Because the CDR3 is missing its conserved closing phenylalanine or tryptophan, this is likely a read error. The CDR3 DNA is TGCGCCAGCAGCCACGATCCGATCGCCGGGGAGCTGTTTGTT. This codes for CASSHDPIAGELFV. The chain joins TRBV4-3 to TRBJ2-2; D is ambiguous. Trimming cost V 3 bases and J 6 bases, with 11 bases left between them. CDR3 length: 14 residues. Germline loops: CDR1 LGHNA, CDR2 YSLEER.

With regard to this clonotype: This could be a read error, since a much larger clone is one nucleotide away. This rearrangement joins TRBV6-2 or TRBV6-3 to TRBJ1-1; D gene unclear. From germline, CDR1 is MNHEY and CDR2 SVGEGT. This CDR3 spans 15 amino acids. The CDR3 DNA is TGTGCCAGCATCCCTACCCCACGGGAGTACACTGAAGCTCTCTTT. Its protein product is CASIPTPREYTEALF.

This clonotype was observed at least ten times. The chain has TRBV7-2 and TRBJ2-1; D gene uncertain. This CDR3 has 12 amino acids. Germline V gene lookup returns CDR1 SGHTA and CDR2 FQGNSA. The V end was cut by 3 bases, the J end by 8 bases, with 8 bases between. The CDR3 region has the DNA TGTGCCAGCAGCTTGTCAGGCCATGAGCAGTTCTTC. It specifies CASSLSGHEQFF.

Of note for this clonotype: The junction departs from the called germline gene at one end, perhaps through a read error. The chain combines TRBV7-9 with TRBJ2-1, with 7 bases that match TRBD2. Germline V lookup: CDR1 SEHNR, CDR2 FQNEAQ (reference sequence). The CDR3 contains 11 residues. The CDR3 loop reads CAGSLWGGEFF. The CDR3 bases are TGTGCCGGCAGCTTATGGGGGGGTGAGTTCTTC.

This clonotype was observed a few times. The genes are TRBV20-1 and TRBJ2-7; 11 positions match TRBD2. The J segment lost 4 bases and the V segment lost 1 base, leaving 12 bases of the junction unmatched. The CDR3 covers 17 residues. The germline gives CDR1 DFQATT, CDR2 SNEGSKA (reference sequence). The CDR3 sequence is CSARGPLPSGRPYEQYF. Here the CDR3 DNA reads TGCAGTGCTAGAGGACCCCTCCCTAGCGGGAGGCCGTACGAGCAGTACTTC.

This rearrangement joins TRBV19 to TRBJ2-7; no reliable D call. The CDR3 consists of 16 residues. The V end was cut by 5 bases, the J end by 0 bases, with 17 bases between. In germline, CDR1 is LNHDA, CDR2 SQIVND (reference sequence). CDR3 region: CASSLGPGWNSYEQYF. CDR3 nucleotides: TGTGCCAGTAGTTTAGGCCCGGGTTGGAACTCCTACGAGCAGTACTTC.

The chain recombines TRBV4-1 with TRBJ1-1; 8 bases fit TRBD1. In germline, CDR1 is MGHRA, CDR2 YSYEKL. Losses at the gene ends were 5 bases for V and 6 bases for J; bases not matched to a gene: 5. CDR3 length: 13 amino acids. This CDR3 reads CASSSTGGAEAFF. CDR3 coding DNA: TGCGCCAGCAGCTCTACAGGGGGGGCTGAAGCTTTCTTT.

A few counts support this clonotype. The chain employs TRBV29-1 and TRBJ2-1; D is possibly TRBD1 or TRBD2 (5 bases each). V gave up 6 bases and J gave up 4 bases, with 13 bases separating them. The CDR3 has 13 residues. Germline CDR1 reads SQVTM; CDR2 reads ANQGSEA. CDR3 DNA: TGCAGCGTGGGGACGGTGGGTTACAATGAGCAGTTCTTC. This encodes CSVGTVGYNEQFF.

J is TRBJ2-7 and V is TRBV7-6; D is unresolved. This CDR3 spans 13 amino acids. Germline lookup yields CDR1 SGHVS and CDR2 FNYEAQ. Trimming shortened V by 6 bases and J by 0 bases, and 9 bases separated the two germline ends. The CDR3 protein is CASSVQDSYEQYF. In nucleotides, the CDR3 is TGTGCCAGCAGTGTGCAGGACTCCTACGAGCAGTACTTC. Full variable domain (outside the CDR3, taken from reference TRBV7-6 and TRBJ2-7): GAGVSQSPRYKVTKRGQDVALRCDPISGHVSLYWYRQALGQGPEFLTYFNYEAQQDKSGLPNDRFSAERPEGSISTLTIQRTEQRDSAMYRCASSVQDSYEQYFGPGTRLTVT.

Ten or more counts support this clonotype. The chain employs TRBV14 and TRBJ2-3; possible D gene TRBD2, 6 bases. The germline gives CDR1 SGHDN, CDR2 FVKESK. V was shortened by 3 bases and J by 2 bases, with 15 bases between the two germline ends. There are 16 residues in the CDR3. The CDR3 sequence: CASSQRRATVTDTQYF. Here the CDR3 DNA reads TGTGCCAGCAGCCAGAGGAGGGCCACAGTCACAGATACGCAGTATTTT.

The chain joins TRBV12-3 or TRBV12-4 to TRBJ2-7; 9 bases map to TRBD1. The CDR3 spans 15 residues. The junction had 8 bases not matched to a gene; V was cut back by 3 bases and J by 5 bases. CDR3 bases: TGTGCCAGCAGTTTCCCTCGGACAGGGGTACACGAGCAGTACTTC. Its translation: CASSFPRTGVHEQYF.

The CDR3 region has the DNA TGTGCCAGCAGTTTGGGAGGGGACTATAATTCACCCCTCCACTTT. Translating gives CASSLGGDYNSPLHF. V usage is TRBV27 and J usage is TRBJ1-6; D is possibly TRBD1 (5 bases). This CDR3 is built from 15 residues. Trimming took 3 bases from V and 3 from J, leaving 9 bases between them. The germline V gene has CDR1 MNHEY and CDR2 SMNVEV (reference sequence).

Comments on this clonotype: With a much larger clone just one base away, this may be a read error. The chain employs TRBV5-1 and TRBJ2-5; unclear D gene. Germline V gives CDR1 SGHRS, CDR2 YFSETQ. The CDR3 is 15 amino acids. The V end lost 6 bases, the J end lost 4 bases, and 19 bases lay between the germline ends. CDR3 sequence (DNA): TGCGCCAGCATTCTTTCCCCGGCTTACCTAGAGACCCAGTACTTC. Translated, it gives CASILSPAYLETQYF.

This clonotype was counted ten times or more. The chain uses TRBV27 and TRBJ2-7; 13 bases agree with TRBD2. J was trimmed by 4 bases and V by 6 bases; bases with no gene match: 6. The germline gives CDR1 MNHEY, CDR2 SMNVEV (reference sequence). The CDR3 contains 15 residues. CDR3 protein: CASSPTSGRFYEQYF. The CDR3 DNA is TGTGCCAGCAGCCCGACTAGCGGGAGGTTTTACGAGCAGTACTTC.

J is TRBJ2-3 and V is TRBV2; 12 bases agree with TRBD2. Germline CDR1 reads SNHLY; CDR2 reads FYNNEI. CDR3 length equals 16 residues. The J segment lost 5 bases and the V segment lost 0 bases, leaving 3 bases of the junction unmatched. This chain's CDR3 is CASSEAPGLAGDTQYF. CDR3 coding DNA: TGTGCCAGCAGTGAAGCTCCGGGACTAGCGGGAGATACGCAGTATTTT.

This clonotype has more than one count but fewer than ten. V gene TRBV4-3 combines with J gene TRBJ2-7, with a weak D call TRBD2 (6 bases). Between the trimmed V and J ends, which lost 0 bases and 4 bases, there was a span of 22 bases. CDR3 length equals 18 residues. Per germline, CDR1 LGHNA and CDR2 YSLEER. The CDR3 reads CASSQDASRPGLAYEQYF. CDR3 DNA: TGCGCCAGCAGCCAAGACGCCAGTCGACCGGGACTTGCATACGAGCAGTACTTC.

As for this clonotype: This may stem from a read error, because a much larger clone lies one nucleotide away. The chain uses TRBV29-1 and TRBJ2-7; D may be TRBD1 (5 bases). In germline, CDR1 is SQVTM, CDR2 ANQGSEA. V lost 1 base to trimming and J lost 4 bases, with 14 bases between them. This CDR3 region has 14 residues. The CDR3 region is CSVEGSEQGYEQYF. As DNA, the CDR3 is TGCAGCGTTGAAGGGTCCGAGCAGGGTTACGAGCAGTACTTC.

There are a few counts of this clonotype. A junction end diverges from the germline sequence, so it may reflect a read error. The CDR3 DNA reads as TGTGCCAGCGGCGTAGCTACTACTAGCACAGATACGCAGTATTTT. Translating it yields CASGVATTSTDTQYF. This rearrangement joins TRBV9 to TRBJ2-3, with D unresolved. This CDR3 comprises 15 residues. Germline assignment: CDR1 SGDLS and CDR2 YYNGEE.

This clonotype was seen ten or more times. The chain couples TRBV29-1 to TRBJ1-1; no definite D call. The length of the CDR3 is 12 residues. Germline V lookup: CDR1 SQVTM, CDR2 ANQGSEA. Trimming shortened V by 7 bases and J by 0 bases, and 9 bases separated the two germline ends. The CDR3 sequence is CSARIMNTEAFF. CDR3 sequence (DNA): TGCAGCGCCCGTATTATGAACACTGAAGCTTTCTTT.

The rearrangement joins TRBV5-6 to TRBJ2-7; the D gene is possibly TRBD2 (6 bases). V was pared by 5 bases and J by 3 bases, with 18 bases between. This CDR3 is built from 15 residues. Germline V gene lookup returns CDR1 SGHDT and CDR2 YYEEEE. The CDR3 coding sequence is TGTGCCAGCAGTCTCCGGCGGGGACTGAACTACGAGCAGTACTTC. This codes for CASSLRRGLNYEQYF.

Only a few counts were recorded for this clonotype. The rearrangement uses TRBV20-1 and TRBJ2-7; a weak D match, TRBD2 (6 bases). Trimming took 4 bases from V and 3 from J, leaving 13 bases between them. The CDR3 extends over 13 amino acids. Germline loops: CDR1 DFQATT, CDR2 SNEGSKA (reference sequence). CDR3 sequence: CSATKTSYYEQYF. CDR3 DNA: TGCAGTGCTACAAAAACTAGCTACTACGAGCAGTACTTC.

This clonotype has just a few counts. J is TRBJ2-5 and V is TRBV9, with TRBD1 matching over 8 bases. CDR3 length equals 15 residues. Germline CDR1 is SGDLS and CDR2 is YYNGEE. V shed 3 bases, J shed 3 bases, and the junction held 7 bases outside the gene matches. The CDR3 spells CASSAQGQAKETQYF. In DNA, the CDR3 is TGTGCCAGCAGCGCCCAGGGACAGGCAAAAGAGACCCAGTACTTC.